These 27 T cell receptor beta chains share one sample of origin, sequenced in a study of T-cell memory formation after mild COVID-19. TCRdb called the 5' RACE reads again in MiXCR, with one record for every CDR3 protein. Altogether almost 550,000 distinct CDR3 sequences are present, just over 20% being singletons, with the ten largest covering roughly an eighth. Specimen: PBMCs or a T cell subset sorted from them (not recorded which). These receptors originate from an adult woman who had mild COVID-19 (a few samples of this study predate the infection). Cell type and time point are not known.

A note on this clonotype: At one end the junction does not follow the germline gene, possibly because of a read error. The V gene is TRBV7-9, the J gene TRBJ1-5, with TRBD1 matching 8 bases. CDR3 size: 13 residues. CDR1 is SEHNR, CDR2 FQNEAQ, per germline (reference sequence). The CDR3 loop reads CASSDRGLQSQHF. The CDR3 coding sequence is TGTGCCAGCAGCGACAGGGGTCTTCAGTCCCAGCATTTT.

Details on this clonotype: The germline gene is not matched at one end of the junction; a read error may be the cause. The chain joins TRBV2 to TRBJ2-7; TRBD1 matches at 8 bases. Germline CDR1 SNHLY, CDR2 FYNNEI. CDR3 size: 14 residues. CDR3 nucleotide sequence: TGTGCCAGCCAACCCGGGACAGGTAACTACGAGCAGTGCTTC. It encodes CASQPGTGNYEQCF.

The rearrangement joins TRBV4-3 to TRBJ2-7, with D unclear. CDR1 and CDR2 from the germline V gene are LGHNA and YSLEER. V was trimmed by 1 base and J by 6 bases, leaving 16 bases between them. CDR3 length equals 15 residues. CDR3 in amino acids: CASSQGTGDGSEQYF. CDR3 nucleotide sequence: TGCGCCAGCAGCCAAGGAACTGGAGATGGTTCCGAGCAGTACTTC.

This clonotype was counted between two and nine times. The J gene is TRBJ2-1, the V gene TRBV12-3 or TRBV12-4; TRBD2 might be the D (6 bases). This CDR3 region has 15 residues. V lost 5 bases to trimming and J lost 0 bases, with 11 bases between them. The CDR3 coding sequence is TGTGCCAGCAGTCGGGCGGGGCCCTCCTACAATGAGCAGTTCTTC. This codes for CASSRAGPSYNEQFF.

This clonotype occurred many times. V and J are TRBV27 and TRBJ2-1; TRBD2 matches at 9 bases. Germline-derived CDR1 and CDR2 are MNHEY and SMNVEV (reference sequence). V lost 6 bases, J lost 2 bases, and 5 bases stayed unmatched. The CDR3 runs 15 residues. As DNA, the CDR3 is TGTGCCAGCAGGCGGGGCGGGGGGGCCTACAATGAGCAGTTCTTC. This encodes CASRRGGGAYNEQFF.

This clonotype showed up just a few times. The rearrangement uses TRBV5-1 and TRBJ2-1; D ambiguous. Germline CDR1 is SGHRS and CDR2 is YFSETQ. The CDR3 runs to 15 residues. Trimming removed 7 bases at V and 0 bases at J, with 14 bases between. CDR3 residues: CASCQQSPSYNEQFF. The CDR3 DNA follows: TGCGCCAGCTGCCAACAGTCTCCCTCCTACAATGAGCAGTTCTTC. The full variable domain, with the rest looked up from reference TRBV5-1 and TRBJ2-1, is KAGVTQTPRYLIKTRGQQVTLSCSPISGHRSVSWYQQTPGQGLQFLFEYFSETQRNKGNFPGRFSGRQFSNSRSEMNVSTLELGDSALYLCASCQQSPSYNEQFFGPGTRLTVL.

The J gene is TRBJ2-7, the V gene TRBV5-1; D is unresolved. Trimming shortened V by 0 bases and J by 0 bases, and 10 bases separated the two germline ends. The length of the CDR3 is 15 residues. The germline V gene has CDR1 SGHRS and CDR2 YFSETQ. In DNA form, the CDR3 reads TGCGCCAGCAGCTTGGGCAGCTACTACTCCTACGAGCAGTACTTC. As protein: CASSLGSYYSYEQYF.

This clonotype appeared a few times. This chain joins TRBV11-3 and TRBJ2-1; 8 bases line up with TRBD2. The CDR3 runs 15 residues. The V segment lost 3 bases and the J segment 2 bases; nucleotides outside the gene matches: 3. The germline gives CDR1 SGHNT, CDR2 YENEEA. CDR3 loop: CASSFSGEPYNEQFF. CDR3 coding DNA: TGTGCCAGCAGCTTTAGCGGGGAGCCCTACAATGAGCAGTTCTTC.

The chain couples TRBV7-6 to TRBJ1-4, with unresolved D. The V end lost 5 bases, the J end lost 4 bases, and 20 bases lay between the germline ends. Germline values: CDR1 SGHVS, CDR2 FNYEAQ. This CDR3 region has 17 residues. Written as DNA, the CDR3 is TGTGCCAGCAGCCCATCCCCAGATTTCAACTTTAATGAAAAACTGTTTTTT. Protein product: CASSPSPDFNFNEKLFF.

The chain links TRBV9 to TRBJ1-4, with 8 positions matching TRBD1. Germline V lookup: CDR1 SGDLS, CDR2 YYNGEE. The CDR3 has 18 amino acids. Unmatched junction bases numbered 15, after V lost 0 bases and J lost 8 bases. This chain's CDR3 is CASSVGPGFGTGIEKLFF. The CDR3 nucleotides read TGTGCCAGCAGCGTAGGACCCGGCTTCGGGACAGGAATCGAAAAACTGTTTTTT.

This clonotype was counted a few times. J is TRBJ2-5 and V is TRBV18; 9 nucleotides match TRBD2. J was trimmed by 1 base and V by 8 bases; bases with no gene match: 2. CDR3 size: 13 residues. Germline CDR1 is KGHSH and CDR2 is LQKENI. CDR3 loop: CASAGGRQETQYF. The CDR3 DNA follows: TGTGCCAGCGCGGGAGGGCGCCAAGAGACCCAGTACTTC.

There are a few counts of this clonotype. The chain is built from TRBV11-3 and TRBJ2-1; 10 positions agree with TRBD2. Germline loops: CDR1 SGHNT, CDR2 YENEEA. Germline trimming cut 5 bases from V and 10 bases from J; bases unmatched to any gene: 14. This CDR3 spans 16 amino acids. The CDR3 bases are TGTGCCAGCAGCCCGCGAAGGAGCCTAGCGGGAGACGAGCAGTTCTTC. It yields the protein CASSPRRSLAGDEQFF.

This clonotype was counted a few times. This sequence joins TRBV28 and TRBJ1-2; 9 nucleotides match TRBD1. In germline, CDR1 is MDHEN, CDR2 SYDVKM. The CDR3 has 13 amino acids. V dropped 6 bases and J dropped 7; count of bases not matched to a gene: 6. The CDR3 bases are TGTGCCAGCAGGGGGACAGGGCGGGGTGGCTACACCTTC. Translated, it gives CASRGTGRGGYTF.

The chain is built from TRBV7-2 and TRBJ1-1; D unclear. Germline V gene sequence: CDR1 SGHTA, CDR2 FQGNSA. This CDR3 has 12 amino acids. V lost 8 bases, J lost 4 bases, and 11 bases lay in between. CDR3 coding DNA: TGTGCCAGCCCTAATCGGCCCACTGAAGCTTTCTTT. It translates to CASPNRPTEAFF.

This clonotype appeared a few times. Relative to the germline gene, one junction end is altered; a read error may explain this. The chain employs TRBV5-4 and TRBJ1-4; D is possibly TRBD1 (6 bases). CDR1 is SGHNT, CDR2 YYREEE, per germline (reference sequence). The CDR3 covers 14 residues. The CDR3 sequence is CASSFGQSDEKLSF. The CDR3 DNA follows: TGTGCCAGCAGCTTCGGACAGAGCGATGAAAAACTGTCTTTT.

This clonotype was picked up a small number of times. The rearrangement uses TRBV20-1 and TRBJ1-5, with D uncertain. Germline V gives CDR1 DFQATT, CDR2 SNEGSKA (reference sequence). The V gene lost 0 bases and the J gene lost 3 bases, with 12 bases spanning the gap. The CDR3 is 15 residues long. The CDR3 DNA reads TGCAGTGCTAGAGATCAAGGCAGGCCCAATCAGCCCCAGCATTTT. This encodes CSARDQGRPNQPQHF.

This chain connects TRBV5-4 to TRBJ2-6; TRBD2 matches at 15 bases. The CDR3 sequence is 17 residues long. Germline CDR1 SGHNT, CDR2 YYREEE (reference sequence). V gave up 3 bases and J gave up 4 bases; unmatched junction bases: 2. The CDR3 loop reads CASSWGLAGGGANVLTF. The CDR3 DNA reads TGTGCCAGCAGCTGGGGACTAGCGGGAGGCGGGGCCAACGTCCTGACTTTC.

In its sample, this clonotype was seen many times. This sequence joins TRBV6-6 and TRBJ1-5; no clear D. CDR3 length: 12 amino acids. Trimming pared 4 bases from V and 4 bases from J, leaving 5 bases between. Germline CDR1 reads MNHNY; CDR2 reads SVGAGI (reference sequence). In nucleotides, the CDR3 is TGTGCCAGCAGTTTCCTGAATCAGCCCCAGCATTTT. Protein product: CASSFLNQPQHF.

J is TRBJ2-7 and V is TRBV20-1; 11 nucleotides agree with TRBD2. CDR1 and CDR2 (germline): DFQATT, SNEGSKA (reference sequence). The CDR3 runs to 13 residues. J was trimmed by 2 bases and V by 5 bases; bases with no gene match: 2. Here the CDR3 DNA reads TGCAGTGCTTCTAGCGGGGGGACCTACGAGCAGTACTTC. As protein: CSASSGGTYEQYF.

This clonotype was counted between two and nine times. This chain joins TRBV18 and TRBJ1-1; D is unclear. CDR1 is KGHSH, CDR2 LQKENI, per germline. The CDR3 length is 16 residues. V lost 3 bases and J lost 0, with 14 bases in between. CDR3: CASSPIERGLNTEAFF. The CDR3, as DNA: TGTGCCAGCTCACCGATCGAGAGAGGGCTGAACACTGAAGCTTTCTTT.

The chain carries TRBV29-1 and TRBJ2-2; D uncertain. Trimming removed 5 bases from V and 2 bases from J, with 12 bases in between. Germline assignment: CDR1 SQVTM and CDR2 ANQGSEA. CDR3 length: 14 amino acids. The CDR3 sequence: CSVLSGLNTGELFF. CDR3 bases: TGCAGCGTTCTCTCCGGGCTTAACACCGGGGAGCTGTTTTTT.

This clonotype was seen more than once but under ten times. V gene TRBV7-9 combines with J gene TRBJ2-7; D is ambiguous. This CDR3 region has 14 residues. V gave up 5 bases and J gave up 3 bases, with 14 bases separating them. Per germline, CDR1 SEHNR and CDR2 FQNEAQ (reference sequence). CDR3: CASSESNTFYEQYF. The CDR3 DNA sequence: TGTGCCAGCAGCGAATCGAACACCTTCTACGAGCAGTACTTC.

This clonotype has a handful of counts. The chain has TRBV4-2 and TRBJ1-1; TRBD1 is a possible D gene (6 bases). Trimming cost V 3 bases and J 0 bases, with 8 bases left between them. Germline assignment: CDR1 LGHNA and CDR2 YNFKEQ. CDR3 length: 14 amino acids. The CDR3 is CASSHTGLNTEAFF. In nucleotides, the CDR3 is TGTGCCAGCAGCCATACAGGGCTGAACACTGAAGCTTTCTTT.

This clonotype has only a few counts. Written as DNA, the CDR3 is TGCAGTGCTAGAGATCCCCGGACTAATAGCAATCAGCCCCAGCATTTT. It translates to CSARDPRTNSNQPQHF. V is TRBV20-1 and J is TRBJ1-5, with D unclear. The CDR3 is 16 residues long. The V end lost 0 bases, the J end lost 0 bases, and 12 bases lay between the germline ends. Per the germline V gene, CDR1 is DFQATT and CDR2 is SNEGSKA (reference sequence).

This clonotype came up many times. This chain links TRBV7-9 with TRBJ2-3; 9 bases align to TRBD1. The germline CDR1 and CDR2 sequences are SEHNR and FQNEAQ (reference sequence). The CDR3 runs to 16 residues. The J segment lost 5 bases and the V segment lost 1 base, leaving 7 bases of the junction unmatched. The CDR3 loop is CASSLDPGQGQDTQYF. CDR3 nucleotides: TGTGCCAGCAGCTTAGACCCGGGACAGGGTCAAGATACGCAGTATTTT.

This clonotype has at least ten counts. The rearrangement uses TRBV12-3 or TRBV12-4 and TRBJ2-7; a weak D match, TRBD2 (6 bases). The CDR3 contains 14 residues. V was trimmed by 2 bases and J by 3 bases, leaving 11 bases between them. CDR3: CASSLSSGYYEQYF. CDR3 DNA sequence: TGTGCCAGCAGTTTAAGTAGCGGTTACTACGAGCAGTACTTC.

This chain links TRBV16 with TRBJ2-1; no firm D call. Between the trimmed V and J ends, which lost 2 bases and 6 bases, there was a span of 5 bases. Germline values: CDR1 KGHSY, CDR2 FQNENV. The CDR3 is 12 amino acids. The CDR3 spells CASSQHPNEQFF. As DNA, the CDR3 is TGTGCCAGCAGCCAACACCCCAATGAGCAGTTCTTC.